Sequencing of this TCR beta chain was carried out in a study of breast tumors, draining lymph nodes, adjacent tissues. Samples came from axillary lymph nodes draining the breast cancer. MiXCR, applied by TCRdb to the multiplex PCR reads, yields one record per CDR3 protein. The data hold approximately 210,000 distinct CDR3 sequences, with about 30% observed a single time. Germline V gives CDR1 DFQATT, CDR2 SNEGSKA (reference sequence). The CDR3 is 13 amino acids. V was clipped by 5 bases and J by 8 bases; unmatched bases: 9. The clonotype originates from a female donor with breast cancer. Some clones in this sample may be carry-over from other donors' samples. Sequencing was carried out using axillary lymph node tissue. The rearrangement uses TRBV20-1 and TRBJ1-5, with 7 positions matching TRBD1. Here the CDR3 reads CSAPDRALEPQHF. The CDR3 coding sequence is TGCAGTGCTCCAGACAGGGCGTTGGAGCCCCAGCATTTT.